These 17 T cell receptor beta chains came from one sample sequenced in a study of shared clonotypes between healthy human individuals. CD45RO negativity and positive selection for CCR7 defined naive CD8 cells, a population that excluded terminally differentiated effector memory CD45RA+ cells. Using immunoSEQ multiplex PCR, the repertoire was profiled, and TCRdb retains in-frame clones only, with some absent. The top ten clones hold around 1.1% of a sample with about 2 million clones, approximately 94% of them seen once. Source material: naive CD8+ T cells sorted from blood. All receptors come from a man between 18 and 35 years old in good health.

The rearrangement uses TRBV11-2 and TRBJ1-4; TRBD1 matches 7 bases. The CDR3 loop spans 16 amino acids. Germline V CDR1 and CDR2: SGHAT, FQNNGV. Trimming removed 4 bases from V and 3 bases from J; junction bases left unmatched: 8. The CDR3 is CASSSGGDSANEKLFF. In DNA form, the CDR3 reads TGTGCCAGCAGCTCCGGGGGGGACAGTGCTAATGAAAAACTGTTTTTT. Filled out from reference TRBV11-2 and TRBJ1-4, the complete variable domain reads EAGVAQSPRYKIIEKRQSVAFWCNPISGHATLYWYQQILGQGPKLLIQFQNNGVVDDSQLPKDRFSAERLKGVDSTLKIQPAKLEDSAVYLCASSSGGDSANEKLFFGSGTQLSVL.

The genes are TRBV6-5 and TRBJ1-2, with a possible D match to TRBD1 (6 bases). The ends were cut back, 6 bases at V and 3 bases at J, with 14 bases in the middle. CDR1 is MNHEY and CDR2 is SVGAGI in the germline V gene. The CDR3 is made up of 14 amino acids. CDR3 residues: CASSFTGNDYGYTF. The CDR3 bases are TGTGCCAGCAGCTTCACAGGGAACGACTATGGCTACACCTTC.

This rearrangement joins TRBV27 to TRBJ2-7; 7 bases are shared with TRBD1. The CDR3 is 13 residues long. V lost 6 bases to trimming and J lost 5 bases; unmatched junction nucleotides: 7. The germline CDR1 and CDR2 sequences are MNHEY and SMNVEV (reference sequence). The CDR3 DNA sequence: TGTGCCAGCAGCCCCCGGACAGGCAACGAGCAGTACTTC. Residues: CASSPRTGNEQYF.

Comment on this clone: The sample contains more than one DNA sequence encoding this CDR3. The chain employs TRBV7-9 and TRBJ1-3; D gene unclear. Trimming cost V 1 base and J 0 bases, with 4 bases left between them. This CDR3 is built from 14 residues. From germline, CDR1 is SEHNR and CDR2 FQNEAQ (reference sequence). The CDR3 region has the DNA TGTGCCAGCAGCTTAGGTACCTCTGGAAACACCATATATTTT. Its protein is CASSLGTSGNTIYF.

Concerning this clone itself: This same CDR3 is encoded by further DNA sequences in the sample. The rearrangement joins TRBV27 to TRBJ1-1; D remains unclear. CDR1 and CDR2 (germline): MNHEY, SMNVEV (reference sequence). The CDR3 covers 14 residues. The V and J ends lost 3 bases and 1 base respectively, with 9 bases between them. CDR3 amino acids: CASSFRGANTEAFF. The CDR3 bases are TGTGCCAGCAGTTTCCGGGGTGCGAACACTGAAGCTTTCTTT.

This clone was seen a few times. The CDR3 DNA reads TGTGCCAGCAGTGCGCAGGATGAAAAACTGTTTTTT. Its protein product is CASSAQDEKLFF. The genes are TRBV25-1 and TRBJ1-4, with D hard to call. CDR1 is MGHDK and CDR2 is SYGVNS in the germline V gene. The V end lost 4 bases, the J end lost 6 bases, and 6 bases lay between the germline ends. This CDR3 spans 12 amino acids.

The gene calls are TRBV4-2 and TRBJ2-2, with D unclear. The V end lost 0 bases, the J end lost 0 bases, and 8 bases lay between the germline ends. This CDR3 spans 16 amino acids. Looked up from germline, CDR1 is LGHNA and CDR2 is YNFKEQ. The CDR3 spells CASSQDYPSNTGELFF. Here the CDR3 DNA reads TGTGCCAGCAGCCAAGATTATCCTTCGAACACCGGGGAGCTGTTTTTT.

The chain joins TRBV6-6 to TRBJ1-1; D is ambiguous. The germline gives CDR1 MNHNY, CDR2 SVGAGI (reference sequence). The germline V and J ends were trimmed by 6 bases and 6 bases, with 11 bases remaining between them. The CDR3 totals 12 residues. CDR3 loop: CASRDDGSEAFF. The CDR3 nucleotides are TGTGCCAGCAGAGATGATGGTTCTGAAGCTTTCTTT.

With respect to this clone: An end of the junction does not agree with germline; a read error may underlie this. For the CDR3, the DNA is TGCGCCAGCAGTGAGACAGGGTTCGAGATCCAGTACTTC. Residues: CASSETGFEIQYF. The rearrangement links TRBV10-1 to TRBJ2-5; perhaps TRBD1 as D (6 bases). CDR3 length equals 13 residues. Germline V CDR1 and CDR2: WNHNN, SYGVQD (reference sequence).

V is TRBV7-2 and J is TRBJ2-7; 8 nucleotides line up with TRBD2. The ends lost 1 base at V and 5 bases at J; junction bases unmatched: 10. The length of the CDR3 is 16 residues. Germline assignment: CDR1 SGHTA and CDR2 FQGNSA. The CDR3: CASSLVAGLILNEQYF. The CDR3 DNA sequence: TGTGCCAGCAGCTTAGTAGCGGGGCTCATTCTTAACGAGCAGTACTTC.

This chain uses TRBV15 with TRBJ1-6; possible D gene TRBD1, 5 bases. Germline lookup yields CDR1 LNHNV and CDR2 YYDKDF (reference sequence). The CDR3 is 16 amino acids. V was trimmed by 9 bases and J by 0 bases, leaving 15 bases between them. The CDR3 coding sequence is TGTGCCACAGACGGGGGAATTGGCTCCTATAATTCACCCCTCCACTTT. Translation gives CATDGGIGSYNSPLHF.

The gene calls are TRBV12-2 and TRBJ2-7; the table names TRBD2, a call not compared with the DNA. TRBV12-2 represents a pseudogene. The CDR3 extends over 18 amino acids. The CDR3 DNA reads TGTGCAAGTCGCCCAAGGGGACTAGCGGGAGTTTCAACCTGCGAGCAGTACTTC. It codes for CASRPRGLAGVSTCEQYF.

The chain is built from TRBV4-1 and TRBJ1-1; TRBD1 matches at 7 bases. Germline loops: CDR1 MGHRA, CDR2 YSYEKL. V lost 1 base and J lost 1; bases outside the gene matches: 3. This CDR3 spans 15 amino acids. In DNA, the CDR3 is TGCGCCAGCAGCCAAGGACAGGGATCGAACACTGAAGCTTTCTTT. It encodes CASSQGQGSNTEAFF.

V gene TRBV7-9 combines with J gene TRBJ2-1, with 10 bases that match TRBD2. This CDR3 spans 17 amino acids. Trimming at V came to 4 bases and at J to 4 bases, leaving 10 bases not matched to a gene. CDR1 and CDR2 from the germline V gene are SEHNR and FQNEAQ (reference sequence). This chain's CDR3 is CASSSLLAGVGYNEQFF. The CDR3 region has the DNA TGTGCCAGCAGCTCCCTGCTAGCGGGGGTGGGGTACAATGAGCAGTTCTTC.

This CDR3 reads CASSLGILAHATVSTDTQYF. CDR3 coding DNA: TGTGCCAGTAGTCTCGGAATTCTAGCCCACGCAACAGTATCCACAGATACGCAGTATTTT. The chain has TRBV19 and TRBJ2-3; D perhaps matches TRBD2 (5 bases). The CDR3 contains 20 residues. Trimming cost V 5 bases and J 2 bases, with 29 bases left between them. The germline CDR1 and CDR2 sequences are LNHDA and SQIVND (reference sequence).

This chain connects TRBV13 to TRBJ1-6; maybe TRBD1 (6 bases). CDR3 length: 14 residues. V was cut by 3 bases and J by 8 bases, with 11 bases left in between. CDR1 is PRHDT and CDR2 is FYEKMQ in the germline V gene (reference sequence). CDR3 sequence: CASSLGQGHSPLHF. The CDR3 DNA sequence: TGTGCCAGCAGCTTGGGGCAGGGGCATTCACCCCTCCACTTT.

V usage is TRBV6-6 and J usage is TRBJ2-7; perhaps TRBD1 as D (5 bases). The germline CDR1 and CDR2 sequences are MNHNY and SVGAGI (reference sequence). This CDR3 contains 16 residues. Trimming removed 2 bases from V and 2 bases from J, with 16 bases in between. CDR3 region: CASSYVPQATPYEQYF. CDR3 bases: TGTGCCAGCAGTTACGTCCCACAGGCGACTCCCTACGAGCAGTACTTC.